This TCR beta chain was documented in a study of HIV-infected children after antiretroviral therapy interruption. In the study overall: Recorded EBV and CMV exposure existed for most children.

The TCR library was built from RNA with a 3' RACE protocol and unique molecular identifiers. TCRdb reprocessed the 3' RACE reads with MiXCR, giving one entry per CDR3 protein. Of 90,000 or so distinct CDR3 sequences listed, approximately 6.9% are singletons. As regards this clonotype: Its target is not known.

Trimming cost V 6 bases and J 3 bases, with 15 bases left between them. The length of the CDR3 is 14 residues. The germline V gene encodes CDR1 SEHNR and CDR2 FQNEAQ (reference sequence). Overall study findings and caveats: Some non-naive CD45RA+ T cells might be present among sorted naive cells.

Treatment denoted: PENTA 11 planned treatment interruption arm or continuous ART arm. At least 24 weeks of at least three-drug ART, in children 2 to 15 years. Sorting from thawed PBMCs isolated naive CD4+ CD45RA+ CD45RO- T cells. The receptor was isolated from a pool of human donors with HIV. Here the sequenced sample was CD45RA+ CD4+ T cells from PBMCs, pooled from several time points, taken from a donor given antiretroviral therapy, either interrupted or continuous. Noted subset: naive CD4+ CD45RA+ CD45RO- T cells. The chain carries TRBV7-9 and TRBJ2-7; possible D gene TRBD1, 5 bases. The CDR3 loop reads CASRFDGASYEQYF. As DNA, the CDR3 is TGTGCCAGCAGATTTGATGGGGCAAGCTACGAGCAGTACTTC.